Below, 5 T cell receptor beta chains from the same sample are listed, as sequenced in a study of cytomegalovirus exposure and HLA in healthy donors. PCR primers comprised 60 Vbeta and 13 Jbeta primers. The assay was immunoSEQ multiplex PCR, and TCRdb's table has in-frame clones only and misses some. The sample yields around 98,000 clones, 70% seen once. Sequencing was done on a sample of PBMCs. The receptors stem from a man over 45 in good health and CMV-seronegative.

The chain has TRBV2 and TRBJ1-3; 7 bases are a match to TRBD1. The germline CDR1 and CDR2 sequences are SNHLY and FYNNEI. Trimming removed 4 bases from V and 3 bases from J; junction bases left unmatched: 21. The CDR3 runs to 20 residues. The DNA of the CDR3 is TGTGCCAGCAGTGTTTCAAATCTTTGGCCCCAGGGGGGACTTGGAAACACCATATATTTT. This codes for CASSVSNLWPQGGLGNTIYF.

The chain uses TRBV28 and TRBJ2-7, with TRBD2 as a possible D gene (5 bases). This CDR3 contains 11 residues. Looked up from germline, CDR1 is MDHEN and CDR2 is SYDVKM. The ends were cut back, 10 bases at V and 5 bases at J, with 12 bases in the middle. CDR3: CAIEGPHEQYF. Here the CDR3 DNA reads TGTGCCATAGAGGGCCCGCACGAGCAGTACTTC.

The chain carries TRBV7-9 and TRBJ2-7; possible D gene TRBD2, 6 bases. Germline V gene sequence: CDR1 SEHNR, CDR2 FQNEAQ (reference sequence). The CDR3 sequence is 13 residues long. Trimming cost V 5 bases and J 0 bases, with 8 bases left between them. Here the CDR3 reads CASSAGYSYEQYF. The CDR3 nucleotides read TGTGCCAGCAGCGCGGGGTACTCCTACGAGCAGTACTTC.

This CDR3 reads CASSQAISGGGDTQYF. CDR3 sequence (DNA): TGCGCCAGCAGCCAAGCAATAAGCGGGGGAGGAGATACGCAGTATTTT. This chain links TRBV4-3 with TRBJ2-3; 8 positions match TRBD2. Looked up from germline, CDR1 is LGHNA and CDR2 is YSLEER. CDR3 length equals 16 residues. The junction had 8 bases not matched to a gene; V was cut back by 1 base and J by 5 bases.

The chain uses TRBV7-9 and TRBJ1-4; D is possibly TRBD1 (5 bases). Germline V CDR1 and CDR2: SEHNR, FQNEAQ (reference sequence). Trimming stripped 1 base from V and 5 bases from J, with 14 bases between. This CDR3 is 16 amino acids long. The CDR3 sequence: CASSLVRRQSNEKLFF. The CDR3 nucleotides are TGTGCCAGCAGCTTAGTTAGAAGACAGTCCAATGAAAAACTGTTTTTT. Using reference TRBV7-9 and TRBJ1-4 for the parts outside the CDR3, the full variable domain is DTGVSQNPRHKITKRGQNVTFRCDPISEHNRLYWYRQTLGQGPEFLTYFQNEAQLEKSRLLSDRFSAERPKGSFSTLEIQRTEQGDSAMYLCASSLVRRQSNEKLFFGSGTQLSVL.